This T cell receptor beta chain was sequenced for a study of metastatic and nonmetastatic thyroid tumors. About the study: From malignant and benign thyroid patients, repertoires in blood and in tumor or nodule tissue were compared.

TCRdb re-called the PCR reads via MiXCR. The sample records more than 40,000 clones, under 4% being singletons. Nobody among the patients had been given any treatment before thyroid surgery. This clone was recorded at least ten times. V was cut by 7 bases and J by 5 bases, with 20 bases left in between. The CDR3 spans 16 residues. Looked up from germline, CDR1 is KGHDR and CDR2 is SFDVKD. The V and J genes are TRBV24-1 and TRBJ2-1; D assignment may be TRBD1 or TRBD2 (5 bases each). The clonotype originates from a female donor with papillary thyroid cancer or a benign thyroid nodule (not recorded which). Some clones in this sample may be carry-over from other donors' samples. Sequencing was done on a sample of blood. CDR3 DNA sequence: TGTGCCACCAGCGCCCTTACCGGGACGTCAAACAATGAGCAGTTCTTC. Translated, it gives CATSALTGTSNNEQFF.